A single sample gave rise to the 24 T cell receptor beta chains below, sequenced in a study of shared clonotypes between healthy human individuals. Generated by immunoSEQ multiplex PCR, the TCRdb table keeps only in-frame clones and is missing some. The repertoire includes a few million clones, around 90% of them detected once, and approximately 0.4% sits in the top ten. Material for sequencing was naive CD4+ T cells from PBMCs. The subset: CD45RA+ positively selected. The receptor set was obtained from a man aged 18 to 30 in good health. Some clones in this sample may be carry-over from other donors' samples.

The chain couples TRBV10-3 to TRBJ1-2; tentatively, D is TRBD1 (5 bases). This CDR3 is built from 16 residues. Germline lookup yields CDR1 ENHRY and CDR2 SYGVKD. The ends were cut back, 0 bases at V and 2 bases at J, with 13 bases in the middle. The CDR3: CAISESQGLDNYGYTF. As DNA, the CDR3 is TGTGCCATCAGTGAGTCGCAGGGACTAGACAACTATGGCTACACCTTC.

The chain employs TRBV7-9 and TRBJ1-1, with a possible D match to TRBD1 (5 bases). The CDR3 loop spans 16 amino acids. The germline V and J ends were trimmed by 5 bases and 5 bases, with 21 bases remaining between them. The germline CDR1 and CDR2 sequences are SEHNR and FQNEAQ (reference sequence). DNA of the CDR3: TGTGCCAGCAGCGGGCGCGGGTCAGGGATAGAAACTGAAGCTTTCTTT. Residues: CASSGRGSGIETEAFF. Filled out from reference TRBV7-9 and TRBJ1-1, the complete variable domain reads DTGVSQNPRHKITKRGQNVTFRCDPISEHNRLYWYRQTLGQGPEFLTYFQNEAQLEKSRLLSDRFSAERPKGSFSTLEIQRTEQGDSAMYLCASSGRGSGIETEAFFGQGTRLTVV.

This chain joins TRBV6-4 and TRBJ1-2; the D gene is possibly TRBD1 (5 bases). The CDR3 loop spans 15 amino acids. Trimming pared 6 bases from V and 4 bases from J, leaving 18 bases between. CDR1 and CDR2 from the germline V gene are MRHNA and SNTAGT. The DNA for the CDR3 is TGTGCCAGCAGCGAACAATCAGGGTGGGGCTATGGCTACACCTTC. As protein: CASSEQSGWGYGYTF.

J is TRBJ1-2 and V is TRBV5-4; D gene ambiguous. The V gene lost 0 bases and the J gene lost 4 bases, with 13 bases spanning the gap. Germline V gives CDR1 SGHNT, CDR2 YYREEE (reference sequence). The CDR3 covers 15 residues. CDR3 amino acids: CASSLVESETYGYTF. CDR3 nucleotides: TGTGCCAGCAGCTTGGTTGAGTCAGAGACCTATGGCTACACCTTC.

The chain is built from TRBV30 and TRBJ1-6; 9 bases fit TRBD1. There are 14 residues in the CDR3. The J segment lost 8 bases and the V segment lost 2 bases, leaving 4 bases of the junction unmatched. Germline lookup yields CDR1 GTSNPN and CDR2 SVGIG (reference sequence). The CDR3: CAWSLQGAYSPLHF. CDR3 nucleotide sequence: TGTGCCTGGAGTTTACAGGGGGCTTATTCACCCCTCCACTTT.

The V call is TRBV6-4, the J call TRBJ2-1, with TRBD2 identical over 7 bases. The germline CDR1 and CDR2 sequences are MRHNA and SNTAGT. V dropped 2 bases and J dropped 9; count of bases not matched to a gene: 10. This CDR3 is built from 15 residues. The CDR3 loop is CASSDTGLVGSEQFF. CDR3 in DNA: TGTGCCAGCAGTGACACCGGACTAGTCGGTAGTGAGCAGTTCTTC.

CDR3 residues: CASSLTRTYEQYF. As DNA, the CDR3 is TGTGCCAGCAGCCTGACAAGAACCTACGAGCAGTACTTC. The V call is TRBV2, the J call TRBJ2-7; D gene uncertain. The CDR3 is 13 amino acids. Germline values: CDR1 SNHLY, CDR2 FYNNEI. The V end lost 6 bases, the J end lost 2 bases, and 11 bases lay between the germline ends.

This clone appeared once. This rearrangement joins TRBV19 to TRBJ1-5, with D tentatively TRBD1 (5 bases). The ends were cut back, 6 bases at V and 0 bases at J, with 12 bases in the middle. Germline assignment: CDR1 LNHDA and CDR2 SQIVND (reference sequence). The CDR3 extends over 15 amino acids. The chain's CDR3 is CASRVGHHSNQPQHF. CDR3 in DNA: TGTGCCAGTAGGGTTGGACATCATAGCAATCAGCCCCAGCATTTT.

The J gene is TRBJ2-7, the V gene TRBV10-1; 10 nucleotides match TRBD2. The length of the CDR3 is 14 residues. The germline CDR1 and CDR2 sequences are WNHNN and SYGVQD (reference sequence). Losses at the gene ends were 6 bases for V and 3 bases for J; bases not matched to a gene: 5. The CDR3 nucleotides are TGCGCCAGCAGCAACGTAGCGGGAGGCTACGAGCAGTACTTC. Translated: CASSNVAGGYEQYF.

The J gene is TRBJ2-5, the V gene TRBV29-1; 7 nucleotides agree with TRBD2. The CDR3 covers 11 residues. V trimming: 7 bases; J trimming: 5 bases; junction bases outside the gene matches: 4. Germline V gene data show CDR1 as SQVTM and CDR2 as ANQGSEA. The CDR3: CSGGGSETQYF. In DNA form, the CDR3 reads TGCAGCGGGGGAGGGTCGGAGACCCAGTACTTC.

The chain employs TRBV7-3 and TRBJ2-3; 10 bases line up with TRBD2. Germline CDR1 SGHTA, CDR2 FQGTGA. This CDR3 has 18 amino acids. V lost 2 bases, J lost 0 bases, and 8 bases stayed unmatched. The CDR3 DNA reads as TGTGCCAGCAGCTTATTCTATACTAGCGGGACTAGCACAGATACGCAGTATTTT. It yields the protein CASSLFYTSGTSTDTQYF.

The chain joins TRBV7-2 to TRBJ2-3; D call uncertain. Germline assignment: CDR1 SGHTA and CDR2 FQGNSA. V gave up 4 bases and J gave up 2 bases, with 10 bases separating them. The CDR3 spans 14 residues. CDR3 bases: TGTGCCAGCAGCTCCGGCGGATACACAGATACGCAGTATTTT. Translating it yields CASSSGGYTDTQYF. The complete variable domain, with remaining parts taken from reference TRBV7-2 and TRBJ2-3, reads GAGVSQSPSNKVTEKGKDVELRCDPISGHTALYWYRQSLGQGLEFLIYFQGNSAPDKSGLPSDRFSAERTGGSVSTLTIQRTQQEDSAVYLCASSSGGYTDTQYFGPGTRLTVL.

The CDR3 protein is CASSHERGSSTDTQYF. CDR3 DNA sequence: TGCGCCAGCAGCCACGAGCGGGGATCTAGCACAGATACGCAGTATTTT. This chain links TRBV5-1 with TRBJ2-3, with 7 bases aligning to TRBD2. V trimming: 4 bases; J trimming: 0 bases; junction bases outside the gene matches: 8. This CDR3 is 16 amino acids long. Germline lookup yields CDR1 SGHRS and CDR2 YFSETQ.

The V call is TRBV19, the J call TRBJ1-2, with unresolved D. The germline V gene has CDR1 LNHDA and CDR2 SQIVND (reference sequence). Trimming stripped 4 bases from V and 7 bases from J, with 13 bases between. This CDR3 region has 13 residues. DNA for the CDR3: TGTGCCAGTAGTACTAGGACCCCCCTTGGCTACACCTTC. This sequence encodes CASSTRTPLGYTF.

V gene TRBV5-1 combines with J gene TRBJ2-7; 8 positions match TRBD2. CDR1 is SGHRS, CDR2 YFSETQ, per germline. This CDR3 has 18 amino acids. Losses at the gene ends were 0 bases for V and 0 bases for J; bases not matched to a gene: 11. The CDR3 spells CASSLVAGGPVSSYEQYF. CDR3 DNA: TGCGCCAGCAGCTTGGTGGCGGGAGGTCCTGTCAGCTCCTACGAGCAGTACTTC. The full variable domain, in which reference TRBV5-1 and TRBJ2-7 provide the parts outside the CDR3, is KAGVTQTPRYLIKTRGQQVTLSCSPISGHRSVSWYQQTPGQGLQFLFEYFSETQRNKGNFPGRFSGRQFSNSRSEMNVSTLELGDSALYLCASSLVAGGPVSSYEQYFGPGTRLTVT.

Remarks on this clone: The same CDR3 can be traced to other DNA sequences in this sample. V usage is TRBV28 and J usage is TRBJ1-4; D call uncertain. The CDR3 totals 14 residues. V was clipped by 5 bases and J by 0 bases, with 7 bases between them. CDR1 MDHEN and CDR2 SYDVKM come from the germline V gene. The CDR3, as DNA: TGTGCCAGCAGTCCCGGATCAACTAATGAAAAACTGTTTTTT. Its translation is CASSPGSTNEKLFF.

The rearrangement uses TRBV2 and TRBJ1-1; no definite D call. Looked up from germline, CDR1 is SNHLY and CDR2 is FYNNEI. V was shortened by 3 bases and J by 5 bases, with 13 bases between the two germline ends. The CDR3 extends over 14 amino acids. This CDR3 reads CASSEYGEQTEAFF. DNA for the CDR3: TGTGCCAGCAGTGAGTATGGCGAGCAAACTGAAGCTTTCTTT.

The CDR3 DNA sequence: TGTGCCAGCAGTAGTCCGGAAATGAGCTCCTACGAGCAGTACTTC. Its protein product is CASSSPEMSSYEQYF. The chain has TRBV27 and TRBJ2-7; D remains unclear. The CDR3 covers 15 residues. V gave up 5 bases and J gave up 0 bases, with 14 bases separating them. Per the germline V gene, CDR1 is MNHEY and CDR2 is SMNVEV (reference sequence).

V usage is TRBV5-4 and J usage is TRBJ2-1; D gene ambiguous. This CDR3 spans 17 amino acids. Germline CDR1 reads SGHNT; CDR2 reads YYREEE (reference sequence). V was cut by 4 bases and J by 0 bases, with 17 bases left in between. This CDR3 is CASSPTPRPSSYNEQFF. The CDR3 coding sequence is TGTGCCAGCAGCCCGACCCCCCGCCCTAGCTCCTACAATGAGCAGTTCTTC.

This chain joins TRBV7-9 and TRBJ1-4; 7 bases are a match to TRBD1. V was clipped by 5 bases and J by 2 bases; unmatched bases: 5. The CDR3 consists of 15 residues. Germline loops: CDR1 SEHNR, CDR2 FQNEAQ (reference sequence). The CDR3 DNA reads TGTGCCAGCAGCCGCACAGGGGTCACTAATGAAAAACTGTTTTTT. Translated: CASSRTGVTNEKLFF.

V usage is TRBV19 and J usage is TRBJ2-7; 11 bases line up with TRBD1. Trimming cost V 5 bases and J 3 bases; bases outside gene matches: 9. The CDR3 covers 16 residues. Per the germline V gene, CDR1 is LNHDA and CDR2 is SQIVND (reference sequence). The CDR3 protein is CASSWTGTGGVYEQYF. CDR3 nucleotides: TGTGCCAGTAGTTGGACAGGGACAGGGGGGGTCTACGAGCAGTACTTC. The variable domain in full, with the rest retrieved from reference TRBV19 and TRBJ2-7, is DGGITQSPKYLFRKEGQNVTLSCEQNLNHDAMYWYRQDPGQGLRLIYYSQIVNDFQKGDIAEGYSVSREKKESFPLTVTSAQKNPTAFYLCASSWTGTGGVYEQYFGPGTRLTVT.

This chain uses TRBV2 with TRBJ1-5; a possible D gene is TRBD1 (5 bases). V was clipped by 5 bases and J by 6 bases, with 14 bases between them. From germline, CDR1 is SNHLY and CDR2 FYNNEI. The CDR3 loop spans 14 amino acids. The CDR3: CASSQPGFSQPQHF. Here the CDR3 DNA reads TGTGCCAGCAGTCAACCAGGGTTTAGTCAGCCCCAGCATTTT.

The V call is TRBV5-1, the J call TRBJ1-1; the match to TRBD1 covers 9 bases. V shed 3 bases and J 7 bases; nucleotides not matched to a gene: 10. The CDR3 is 15 residues long. Looked up from germline, CDR1 is SGHRS and CDR2 is YFSETQ. The CDR3: CASSWDRVKGNEAFF. The CDR3 DNA reads TGCGCCAGCAGCTGGGACAGGGTTAAGGGCAATGAAGCTTTCTTT.

This rearrangement joins TRBV7-9 to TRBJ1-1; the match to TRBD1 covers 7 bases. This CDR3 has 15 residues. Germline lookup yields CDR1 SEHNR and CDR2 FQNEAQ (reference sequence). Losses at the gene ends were 6 bases for V and 5 bases for J; bases not matched to a gene: 12. The CDR3 loop is CASRRRQGLGTEAFF. The CDR3 region has the DNA TGTGCCAGCAGGCGGAGACAGGGTTTGGGGACTGAAGCTTTCTTT. Variable domain in full (rest from reference TRBV7-9 and TRBJ1-1): DTGVSQNPRHKITKRGQNVTFRCDPISEHNRLYWYRQTLGQGPEFLTYFQNEAQLEKSRLLSDRFSAERPKGSFSTLEIQRTEQGDSAMYLCASRRRQGLGTEAFFGQGTRLTVV.